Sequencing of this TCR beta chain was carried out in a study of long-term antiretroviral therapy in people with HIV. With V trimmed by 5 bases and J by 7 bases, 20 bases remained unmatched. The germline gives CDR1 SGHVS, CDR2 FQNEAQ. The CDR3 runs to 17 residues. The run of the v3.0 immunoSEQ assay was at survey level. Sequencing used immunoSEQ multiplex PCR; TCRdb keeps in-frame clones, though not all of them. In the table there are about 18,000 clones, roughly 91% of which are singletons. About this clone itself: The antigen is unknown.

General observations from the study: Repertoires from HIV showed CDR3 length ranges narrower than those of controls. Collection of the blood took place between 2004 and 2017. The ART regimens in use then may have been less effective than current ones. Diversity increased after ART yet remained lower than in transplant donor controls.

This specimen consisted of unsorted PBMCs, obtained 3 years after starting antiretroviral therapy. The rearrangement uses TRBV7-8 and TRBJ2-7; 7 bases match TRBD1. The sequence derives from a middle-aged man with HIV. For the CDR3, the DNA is TGTGCCAGCAGCCCTACTCTCTCTTCGGACAGGACTGAAGAGCAGTACTTC. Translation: CASSPTLSSDRTEEQYF.